This record concerns one TCR beta chain sequence. This entry is derived from a study of T cell changes during pregnancy in multiple sclerosis. Sequenced by immunoSEQ multiplex PCR; TCRdb stores in-frame clones only, minus some. Of 65,000 to 90,000 clones in the sample, roughly 92% were seen once. The receptor was derived from a female donor with multiple sclerosis, enrolled in a pregnancy study. The sample here was peripheral blood, taken in the second trimester of pregnancy.

The DNA of the CDR3 is TGTGCCAGCAACCCGACAGGGACTCTTCTTGAGACCCAGTACTTC. It is translated as CASNPTGTLLETQYF. V gene TRBV7-2 combines with J gene TRBJ2-5; TRBD1 might be the D (7 bases). This CDR3 is 15 amino acids long. The V gene lost 7 bases and the J gene lost 5 bases, with 20 bases spanning the gap. From germline, CDR1 is SGHTA and CDR2 FQGNSA.